The 17 T cell receptor beta chains listed next were all sequenced from one sample in a study of cytomegalovirus exposure and HLA in healthy donors. In the PCR, 60 Vbeta and 13 Jbeta primers were used. Only in-frame clones appear in the TCRdb table, and some are missing; sequencing was by immunoSEQ multiplex PCR. The profile covers 90,000 to 150,000 clones, with 76% appearing a single time and 15% to 20% taken by the ten largest. The specimen sequenced was PBMCs. These receptors were taken from a man aged 45-60 years in good health and CMV-seropositive.

This clone is a singleton in its sample. CDR3 bases: TGCGCCAGCAGCTTATTTGGGCCCGACGAGCAGTACTTC. Translating it yields CASSLFGPDEQYF. The gene calls are TRBV5-1 and TRBJ2-7; D is unresolved. CDR1 is SGHRS and CDR2 is YFSETQ in the germline V gene. This CDR3 spans 13 amino acids. Trimming shortened V by 2 bases and J by 5 bases, and 11 bases separated the two germline ends.

This chain uses TRBV20-1 with TRBJ2-5; D remains ambiguous. The CDR3 loop spans 11 amino acids. CDR1 and CDR2 from the germline V gene are DFQATT and SNEGSKA (reference sequence). The ends were cut back, 6 bases at V and 2 bases at J, with 7 bases in the middle. DNA for the CDR3: TGCAGTGCGCGGAATCAAGAGACCCAGTACTTC. Residues: CSARNQETQYF.

The chain employs TRBV5-5 and TRBJ2-7, with D possibly being TRBD2 (6 bases). The CDR3 runs 14 residues. V was clipped by 0 bases and J by 0 bases, with 7 bases between them. Germline CDR1 SGHKS, CDR2 YYEKEE (reference sequence). The CDR3 sequence is CASSLGSGSYEQYF. CDR3 DNA: TGTGCCAGCAGCTTGGGTAGCGGCTCCTACGAGCAGTACTTC.

The gene calls are TRBV7-9 and TRBJ2-7, with unresolved D. CDR1 and CDR2 (germline): SEHNR, FQNEAQ (reference sequence). The CDR3 runs 14 residues. The V end lost 2 bases, the J end lost 6 bases, and 14 bases lay between the germline ends. The CDR3 loop reads CASSLTLSISEQYF. As DNA, the CDR3 is TGTGCCAGCAGCTTAACCCTCTCCATTAGCGAGCAGTACTTC.

V is TRBV4-3 and J is TRBJ1-5; 11 nucleotides match TRBD1. V was clipped by 1 base and J by 6 bases; unmatched bases: 2. The CDR3 sequence is 15 residues long. Germline values: CDR1 LGHNA, CDR2 YSLEER. As DNA, the CDR3 is TGCGCCAGCAGCCAAGCCGGGACAGGGGGTCAGCCCCAGCATTTT. Amino acids: CASSQAGTGGQPQHF.

The J gene is TRBJ2-5, the V gene TRBV27; weak D call: TRBD2 (5 bases). With 0 bases removed from V and 2 bases from J, the gap between germline ends came to 10 bases. The germline V gene has CDR1 MNHEY and CDR2 SMNVEV (reference sequence). This CDR3 spans 15 amino acids. This chain's CDR3 is CASSLSIGEQETQYF. The DNA of the CDR3 is TGTGCCAGCAGTTTATCGATCGGGGAACAAGAGACCCAGTACTTC.

The chain carries TRBV5-4 and TRBJ1-6, with D possibly being TRBD1 (5 bases). V was pared by 0 bases and J by 5 bases, with 18 bases between. Germline V lookup: CDR1 SGHNT, CDR2 YYREEE (reference sequence). The CDR3 loop spans 18 amino acids. The CDR3 protein is CASSLAGRGSTDNSPLHF. CDR3 in DNA: TGTGCCAGCAGCTTGGCCGGGAGGGGCTCGACGGATAATTCACCCCTCCACTTT.

This clone was counted between two and nine times. The chain joins TRBV10-3 to TRBJ1-5, with TRBD1 matching 8 bases. Per the germline V gene, CDR1 is ENHRY and CDR2 is SYGVKD. Trimming took 0 bases from V and 10 from J; bases not matched to a gene: 8. The CDR3 consists of 15 residues. Here the CDR3 DNA reads TGTGCCATCAGTGAGTCGGGCAGGGGGCTTGGACCCCAGCATTTT. Protein product: CAISESGRGLGPQHF.

V gene TRBV6-1 combines with J gene TRBJ2-7; 9 bases align to TRBD2. The V gene end was trimmed by 7 bases and the J gene end by 6 bases; junction bases not matched to a gene: 7. Per germline, CDR1 MNHNS and CDR2 SASEGT. The CDR3 runs to 13 residues. This CDR3 reads CASNPGLAFEQYF. The DNA for the CDR3 is TGTGCCAGCAACCCGGGACTAGCCTTCGAGCAGTACTTC.

About this clone itself: The junction shows a germline mismatch at one end, possibly a read error. This sequence joins TRBV27 and TRBJ1-2; no definite D call. The CDR3 has 14 residues. Germline CDR1 and CDR2: MNHEY and SMNVEV (reference sequence). The CDR3 sequence: CASSLFGADYGYAF. DNA of the CDR3: TGTGCCAGCAGTTTATTTGGCGCGGACTATGGCTACGCCTTC.

As DNA, the CDR3 is TGTGCCAGCAGAGGGGGATCCAGGGCCAACGTCCTGACTTTC. Translation gives CASRGGSRANVLTF. The chain recombines TRBV2 with TRBJ2-6; tentatively, D is TRBD1 (6 bases). Germline CDR1 SNHLY, CDR2 FYNNEI. V lost 6 bases, J lost 5 bases, and 11 bases lay in between. The CDR3 loop spans 14 amino acids.

The rearrangement uses TRBV7-9 and TRBJ1-2, with no clear D. CDR1 and CDR2 from the germline V gene are SEHNR and FQNEAQ (reference sequence). The V and J ends lost 5 bases and 3 bases respectively, with 25 bases between them. The CDR3 sequence is 18 residues long. CDR3 loop: CASSPPAMGSGKYYGYTF. In DNA form, the CDR3 reads TGTGCCAGCAGCCCGCCGGCGATGGGCAGCGGCAAGTACTATGGCTACACCTTC.

CDR3 sequence reads: CASSPLTGGREKLFF. CDR3 DNA: TGTGCCAGCAGCCCACTAACGGGAGGCAGGGAAAAACTGTTTTTT. The V gene is TRBV28, the J gene TRBJ1-4; D gene unclear. The V end was cut by 6 bases, the J end by 8 bases, with 19 bases between. The germline V gene has CDR1 MDHEN and CDR2 SYDVKM. The CDR3 loop spans 15 amino acids.

The chain carries TRBV18 and TRBJ2-1; 8 bases align to TRBD1. The CDR3 loop spans 17 amino acids. The V gene's germline CDR1 is KGHSH and CDR2 LQKENI. Unmatched junction bases numbered 9, after V lost 2 bases and J lost 3 bases. CDR3 in amino acids: CASSPGIQGALYNEQFF. The CDR3 DNA is TGTGCCAGCTCACCAGGGATTCAGGGGGCCCTCTACAATGAGCAGTTCTTC. Full variable domain (rest looked up from reference TRBV18 and TRBJ2-1): NAGVMQNPRHLVRRRGQEARLRCSPMKGHSHVYWYRQLPEEGLKFMVYLQKENIIDESGMPKERFSAEFPKEGPSILRIQQVVRGDSAAYFCASSPGIQGALYNEQFFGPGTRLTVL.

The chain joins TRBV5-5 to TRBJ1-1; the match to TRBD1 covers 8 bases. CDR1 and CDR2 (germline): SGHKS, YYEKEE (reference sequence). The CDR3 sequence is 15 residues long. V was pared by 4 bases and J by 4 bases, with 9 bases of the junction left unmatched. CDR3 coding DNA: TGTGCCAGCAGCAGCCAGCAGGGGGCGGCCACTGAAGCTTTCTTT. Amino acid sequence: CASSSQQGAATEAFF. Combining the CDR3 with reference TRBV5-5 and TRBJ1-1 gives the whole variable domain DAGVTQSPTHLIKTRGQQVTLRCSPISGHKSVSWYQQVLGQGPQFIFQYYEKEERGRGNFPDRFSARQFPNYSSELNVNALLLGDSALYLCASSSQQGAATEAFFGQGTRLTVV.

This chain joins TRBV5-6 and TRBJ2-7; 8 bases agree with TRBD2. Germline V CDR1 and CDR2: SGHDT, YYEEEE. The CDR3 covers 14 residues. With V trimmed by 4 bases and J by 2 bases, 5 bases remained unmatched. The CDR3 DNA sequence: TGTGCCAGCAGCCCAGGACTAGCCCCCTACGAGCAGTACTTC. This gives the protein CASSPGLAPYEQYF.

The chain recombines TRBV27 with TRBJ2-3; D is unresolved. Germline V lookup: CDR1 MNHEY, CDR2 SMNVEV (reference sequence). This CDR3 is 14 amino acids long. V was shortened by 6 bases and J by 4 bases, with 14 bases between the two germline ends. Written as DNA, the CDR3 is TGTGCCAGCAGGCGGATAACCCCATCAGATACGCAGTATTTT. Translation: CASRRITPSDTQYF.